One and the same sample provided the 17 T cell receptor beta chains below, sequenced in a study of tumor and adjacent non-tumor tissue in lung cancer. TCRbeta libraries were built with three rounds of nested PCR, modified from ARM-PCR. TCRdb reprocessed the multiplex PCR reads via MiXCR and lists one record per CDR3 protein. This table has 120,000 or so distinct CDR3 sequences, 75% to 90% appearing once. RNA was extracted from bulk tissue without any cell sorting. Material: lung tumor tissue. The receptors originated from a man between 65 and 85 years old with non-small cell lung cancer.

In regard to this clonotype: The germline gene is not matched at one end of the junction; a read error may be the cause. This chain joins TRBV6-5 and TRBJ1-2; D is undetermined. The CDR3 sequence is 12 residues long. Germline values: CDR1 MNHEY, CDR2 SVGAGI. The CDR3 DNA follows: TGCGTCAGCAGTTATCAAGGGTATGGCTACACCTTC. Translation: CVSSYQGYGYTF.

In the case of this clonotype: The germline gene is not matched at one end of the junction; a read error may be the cause. The genes are TRBV11-3 and TRBJ2-1; TRBD2 might be the D (7 bases). CDR3 length: 16 amino acids. Per the germline V gene, CDR1 is SGHNT and CDR2 is YENEEA. The CDR3 DNA is TGTGCCAGCAGCGTAGATCGCACGGGGGGCTGGGGTGAGCAGTTCTTC. Amino acids: CASSVDRTGGWGEQFF.

A note on this clonotype: Sequence at one end of the junction differs from germline and may be a read error. The chain is built from TRBV11-3 and TRBJ1-1; 7 bases fit TRBD1. This CDR3 region has 16 residues. Germline values: CDR1 SGHNT, CDR2 YENEEA. CDR3 in amino acids: CANSFRDRTLNTEPFF. The CDR3 bases are TGTGCGAACAGCTTCCGGGACAGAACCCTGAACACTGAACCTTTCTTT.

A note on this clonotype: Its ends do not fully match the called genes, so a read error is possible. The chain carries TRBV11-2 and TRBJ1-2, with D perhaps TRBD1 (5 bases). This CDR3 has 14 residues. Germline V gene data show CDR1 as SGHAT and CDR2 as FQNNGV. CDR3: CANSLGVSNYGYTF. CDR3 nucleotides: TGTGCCAACAGCTTAGGGGTGTCAAACTATGGCTACACATTC.

The rearrangement uses TRBV29-1 and TRBJ1-1; possibly TRBD1 for D (5 bases). Trimming pared 2 bases from V and 4 bases from J, leaving 14 bases between. Germline values: CDR1 SQVTM, CDR2 ANQGSEA. The CDR3 is 14 amino acids. The CDR3 here is CSVEQGSAGTEAFF. CDR3 DNA sequence: TGCAGCGTTGAACAGGGATCTGCTGGCACTGAAGCTTTCTTT.

Remarks on this clonotype: This may come from a read error, since a much larger clone is one base off. The V and J genes are TRBV5-4 and TRBJ2-3; D is unresolved. V gave up 5 bases and J gave up 2 bases, with 12 bases separating them. Germline V gives CDR1 SGHNT, CDR2 YYREEE (reference sequence). The CDR3 runs 14 residues. CDR3 DNA: TGTGCCAGCAGTGTTCTTAACGACACAGATACGCAGTATTTT. Translated: CASSVLNDTDTQYF.

A word on this clonotype: The junction does not match germline at one end; this may be a read error. Here the CDR3 DNA reads TGTGGCAGCAGGGGGACAGGGGAGGACAATCAACCCCAGCATTTT. Its translation: CGSRGTGEDNQPQHF. The gene calls are TRBV28 and TRBJ1-5; TRBD1 matches at 10 bases. Germline lookup yields CDR1 MDHEN and CDR2 SYDVKM. This CDR3 has 15 residues. The entire variable domain, with the rest obtained from reference TRBV28 and TRBJ1-5, is as follows: DVKVTQSSRYLVKRTGEKVFLECVQDMDHENMFWYRQDPGLGLRLIYFSYDVKMKEKGDIPEGYSVSREKKERFSLILESASTNQTSMYLCGSRGTGEDNQPQHFGDGTRLSIL.

This clonotype was picked up one time. A much more abundant neighbour one base away suggests this may be a read error. V gene TRBV11-1 combines with J gene TRBJ2-7; D perhaps matches TRBD1 (5 bases). Looked up from germline, CDR1 is SGHAT and CDR2 is FQDESV (reference sequence). This CDR3 contains 13 residues. CDR3 sequence reads: CASSLQGGYELYF. For the CDR3, the DNA is TGTGCCAGCAGCTTGCAGGGTGGCTACGAGCTGTACTTC.

This clonotype was observed once. The CDR3 does not close with the conserved phenylalanine or tryptophan, likely indicating a read error. The limits of the CDR3 on the DNA are not certain, so only TCRdb's listed CDR3 is given. The J gene is TRBJ1-2, the V gene TRBV11-3; the table names TRBD1, a call not compared with the DNA. Germline V lookup: CDR1 SGHNT, CDR2 YENEEA. The CDR3 totals 12 residues, both ends included. The CDR3 reads CASSPTGGPVTL.

This clonotype appeared many times. The chain links TRBV12-5 to TRBJ2-1; D gene unclear. Germline lookup yields CDR1 LGHNT and CDR2 FRNRAP. CDR3 length equals 12 residues. With 2 bases removed from V and 7 bases from J, the gap between germline ends came to 6 bases. The CDR3 reads CASGLMYNEQFF. The CDR3 DNA sequence: TGTGCTAGTGGTTTGATGTATAATGAGCAGTTCTTC.

To note about this clonotype: The junction shows a germline mismatch at one end, possibly a read error. The chain links TRBV4-1 to TRBJ2-1; D may correspond to TRBD1 or TRBD2 (5 bases each). Germline-derived CDR1 and CDR2 are MGHRA and YSYEKL. The CDR3 consists of 23 residues. CDR3 sequence: CASSLGSGVQGRIALSSYNELFF. CDR3 coding DNA: TGCGCCAGCAGCCTGGGCTCGGGTGTCCAGGGACGGATAGCGTTGAGTTCCTACAATGAGCTGTTCTTC.

Regarding this clonotype: At one of its ends the junction is not consistent with the germline gene, which may arise from a read error. This chain connects TRBV4-3 to TRBJ2-1; TRBD2 agrees at 8 bases. CDR3 size: 17 residues. Germline loops: CDR1 LGHNA, CDR2 YSLEER. The CDR3 nucleotides read TGCGTCAGCAGCCAAGACGCAGCGGGAGCTGAATACAATGAGCAGCTCTTC. Translation gives CVSSQDAAGAEYNEQLF.

With regard to this clonotype: At one of its ends the junction is not consistent with the germline gene, which may arise from a read error. This chain uses TRBV10-2 with TRBJ2-7; D is perhaps TRBD2 (6 bases). The CDR3 spans 17 residues. Germline V gene data show CDR1 as WSHSY and CDR2 as SAAADI. As DNA, the CDR3 is TGCGCCAGCAGTGTGTCGATTTGGCGGGACTTCTCCTACGAACAGTACTTC. Protein: CASSVSIWRDFSYEQYF.

Of note for this clonotype: One end of the junction fails to match germline, which may point to a read error. This chain joins TRBV29-1 and TRBJ1-1; TRBD1 is a possible D gene (6 bases). Germline loops: CDR1 SQVTM, CDR2 ANQGSEA. CDR3 size: 14 residues. CDR3 amino acids: CSVEEGAAGTDAFF. The CDR3 DNA reads TGCAGCGTTGAAGAGGGGGCTGCTGGCACTGACGCTTTCTTT.

Concerning this clonotype itself: This is likely a read error, given that the CDR3 carries no conserved phenylalanine or tryptophan at its end. In nucleotides, the CDR3 is TGTGTCTCGAGAAGCCCAAACACCGGGGAGCTGTTTTCT. It translates to CVSRSPNTGELFS. The chain has TRBV6-6 and TRBJ2-2; D remains ambiguous. Germline loops: CDR1 MNHNY, CDR2 SVGAGI (reference sequence). This CDR3 is 13 amino acids long.

The chain recombines TRBV12-3 or TRBV12-4 with TRBJ2-5, with TRBD1 matching 7 bases. The CDR3 totals 14 residues. CDR3 residues: CNSSSRDRQETQYF. The CDR3 DNA is TGTAACAGCAGTTCTAGGGACAGACAAGAGACCCAGTACTTC.

As to this clonotype: One end of the junction does not line up with germline, which may come from a read error. The rearrangement joins TRBV20-1 to TRBJ2-7; D remains ambiguous. The CDR3 loop spans 12 amino acids. Per germline, CDR1 DFQATT and CDR2 SNEGSKA (reference sequence). This chain's CDR3 is CSASSEFGEKYF. In DNA form, the CDR3 reads TGCAGTGCTAGTTCGGAATTCGGCGAGAAGTACTTC.